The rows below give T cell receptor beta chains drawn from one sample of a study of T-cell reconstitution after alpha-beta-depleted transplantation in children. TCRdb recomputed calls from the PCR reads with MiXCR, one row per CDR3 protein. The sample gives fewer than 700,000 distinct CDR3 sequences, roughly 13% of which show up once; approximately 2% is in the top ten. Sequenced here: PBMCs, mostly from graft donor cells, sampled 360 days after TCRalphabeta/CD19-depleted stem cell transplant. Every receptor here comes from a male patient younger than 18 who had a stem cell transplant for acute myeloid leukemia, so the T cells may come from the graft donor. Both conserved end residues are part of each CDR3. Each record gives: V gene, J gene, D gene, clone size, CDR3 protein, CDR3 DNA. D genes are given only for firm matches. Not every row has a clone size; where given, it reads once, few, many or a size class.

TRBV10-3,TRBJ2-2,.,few,CAIRRENTGELFF,TGTGCCATCAGGCGAGAGAACACCGGGGAGCTGTTTTTT
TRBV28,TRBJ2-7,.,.,CASSLGGADIGYEQYF,TGTGCCAGCAGTTTAGGGGGGGCAGATATTGGCTACGAGCAGTACTTC
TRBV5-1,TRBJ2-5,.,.,CASSLAEGLSETQYF,TGCGCCAGCAGCTTGGCCGAGGGACTGAGTGAGACCCAGTACTTC
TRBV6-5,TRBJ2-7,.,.,CASREVYEQYF,TGTGCCAGCAGAGAAGTCTACGAGCAGTACTTC
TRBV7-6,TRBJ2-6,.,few,CASSFRGFSGANVLTF,TGTGCCAGCAGCTTTAGGGGCTTCTCTGGGGCCAACGTCCTGACTTTC
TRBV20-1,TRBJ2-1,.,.,CSARDPRGQFF,TGCAGTGCTAGGGATCCTCGGGGGCAGTTCTTC
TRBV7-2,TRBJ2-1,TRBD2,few,CASSPTSDYNEQFF,TGTGCCAGCAGCCCTACTAGCGACTACAATGAGCAGTTCTTC
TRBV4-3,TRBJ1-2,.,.,CASSQSVAENYGYTF,TGCGCCAGCAGCCAAAGTGTGGCAGAAAATTATGGCTACACCTTC
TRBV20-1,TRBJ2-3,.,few,CSARVLWYTDTQYF,TGCAGTGCTAGAGTATTATGGTACACAGATACGCAGTATTTT
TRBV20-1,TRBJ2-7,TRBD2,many,CSARVLGTMYEQYF,TGCAGTGCTAGAGTCTTAGGGACTATGTACGAGCAGTACTTC
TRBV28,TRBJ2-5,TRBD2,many,CASLLGGRDETQYF,TGTGCCAGCCTCTTAGGCGGGAGGGACGAGACCCAGTACTTC
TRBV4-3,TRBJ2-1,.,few,CASSQDRDGIGNEQFF,TGCGCCAGCAGCCAAGATAGAGATGGCATCGGCAATGAGCAGTTCTTC
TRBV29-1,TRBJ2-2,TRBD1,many,CSVQGASTGELFF,TGCAGCGTACAGGGGGCTAGCACCGGGGAGCTGTTTTTT
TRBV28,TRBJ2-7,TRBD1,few,CASSFRWGQGLYEQYF,TGTGCCAGCAGTTTCCGATGGGGACAGGGGCTCTACGAGCAGTACTTC
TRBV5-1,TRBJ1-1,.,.,CASRKEVVEAEAFF,TGCGCCAGCAGGAAAGAGGTAGTTGAGGCTGAAGCTTTCTTT
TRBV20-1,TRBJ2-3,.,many,CSARDPRTDTQYF,TGCAGTGCTAGAGATCCCCGCACAGATACGCAGTATTTT
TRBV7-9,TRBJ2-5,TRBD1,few,CASSLGMDRTAQETQYF,TGTGCCAGCAGCTTAGGGATGGACAGGACGGCTCAAGAGACCCAGTACTTC
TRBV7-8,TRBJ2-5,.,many,CASSARVWRETQYF,TGTGCCAGCAGCGCAAGGGTCTGGCGGGAGACCCAGTACTTC
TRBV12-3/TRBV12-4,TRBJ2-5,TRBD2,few,CASTIAGGRETQYF,TGTGCCAGCACAATAGCGGGAGGGCGAGAGACCCAGTACTTC
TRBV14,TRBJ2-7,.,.,CASSRAGGGLHPYEQYF,TGTGCCAGCAGTCGCGCTGGGGGAGGCCTCCACCCCTACGAGCAGTACTTC
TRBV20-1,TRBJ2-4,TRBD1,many,CSARRGQGENIQYF,TGCAGTGCTAGACGCGGACAGGGTGAAAACATTCAGTACTTC
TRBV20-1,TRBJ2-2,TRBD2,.,CSALPDRETSGAQVTGELFF,TGCAGTGCGCTCCCCGACAGGGAGACTAGCGGAGCCCAGGTCACCGGGGAGCTGTTTTTT
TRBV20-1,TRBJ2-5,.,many,CSAAHHQVRPQETQYF,TGCAGTGCCGCGCACCACCAAGTTCGGCCCCAAGAGACCCAGTACTTC
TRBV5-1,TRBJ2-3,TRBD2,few,CASSSGLAGPPGGQYF,TGCGCCAGCAGCTCCGGACTAGCGGGACCACCTGGAGGGCAGTATTTT
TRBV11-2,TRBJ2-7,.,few,CASSFQGGGYYEQYF,TGTGCCAGCAGCTTTCAGGGGGGAGGTTACTACGAGCAGTACTTC
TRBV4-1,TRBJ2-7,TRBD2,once,CASSQDSSGGVYEQYF,TGCGCCAGCAGCCAAGATTCTAGCGGGGGAGTTTACGAGCAGTACTTC
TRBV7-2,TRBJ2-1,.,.,CASTQRTAYNEQFF,TGTGCCAGCACCCAGCGGACCGCCTACAATGAGCAGTTCTTC
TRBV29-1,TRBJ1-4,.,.,CSVSGTWDEKLFF,TGCAGCGTCTCCGGGACATGGGATGAAAAACTGTTTTTT
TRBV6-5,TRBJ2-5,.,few,CASSWRGSETQYF,TGTGCCAGCAGTTGGAGGGGGTCGGAGACCCAGTACTTC
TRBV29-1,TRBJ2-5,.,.,CSVVGWSGRQETQYF,TGCAGCGTTGTAGGATGGTCAGGGCGTCAAGAGACCCAGTACTTC
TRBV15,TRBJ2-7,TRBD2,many,CATSRDRTSGYEQYF,TGTGCCACCAGCAGAGATCGGACTAGCGGCTACGAGCAGTACTTC
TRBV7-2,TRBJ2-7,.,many,CASSLGGFSYEQYF,TGTGCCAGCAGCCTGGGGGGCTTCTCCTACGAGCAGTACTTC
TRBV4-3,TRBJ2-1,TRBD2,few,CASSQDGASGTNEQFF,TGCGCCAGCAGCCAAGATGGGGCTAGCGGGACCAATGAGCAGTTCTTC
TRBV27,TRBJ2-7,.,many,CASSLWGTRFYEQYF,TGTGCCAGCAGTTTATGGGGGACACGTTTCTACGAGCAGTACTTC
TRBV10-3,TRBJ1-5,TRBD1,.,CAIGTGEDQPQHF,TGTGCCATCGGGACAGGGGAGGATCAGCCCCAGCATTTT
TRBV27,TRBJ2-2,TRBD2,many,CASSFRLAGLFTGELFF,TGTGCCAGCAGTTTTCGACTAGCGGGGCTCTTCACCGGGGAGCTGTTTTTT
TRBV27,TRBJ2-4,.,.,CASSLFPGSLSKNIQYF,TGTGCCAGCAGTTTATTCCCAGGGTCACTGAGCAAAAACATTCAGTACTTC
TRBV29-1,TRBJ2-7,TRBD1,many,CSVAGGSSYEQYF,TGCAGCGTGGCAGGGGGCTCCTCCTACGAGCAGTACTTC
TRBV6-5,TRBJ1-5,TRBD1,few,CASSFPQGASNQPQHF,TGTGCCAGCAGTTTCCCCCAGGGGGCGAGCAATCAGCCCCAGCATTTT
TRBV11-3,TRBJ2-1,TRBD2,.,CASSLELARAGEQFF,TGTGCCAGCAGCTTAGAACTAGCGAGGGCAGGTGAGCAGTTCTTC
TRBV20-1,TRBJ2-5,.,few,CSARTQFQETQYF,TGCAGTGCTAGAACCCAGTTCCAAGAGACCCAGTACTTC
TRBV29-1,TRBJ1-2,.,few,CSVRWGRNFYTF,TGCAGCGTCCGGTGGGGGCGAAACTTCTACACCTTC
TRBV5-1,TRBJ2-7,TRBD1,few,CASSIADRPGRLNEQYF,TGCGCCAGCAGCATCGCGGACAGGCCGGGAAGACTTAACGAGCAGTACTTC
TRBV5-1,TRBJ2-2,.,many,CASSLDDTGELFF,TGCGCCAGCAGCTTAGATGACACCGGGGAGCTGTTTTTT
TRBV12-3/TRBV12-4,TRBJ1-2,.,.,CASSFSWGNYGYTF,TGTGCCAGCAGTTTCTCGTGGGGGAACTATGGCTACACCTTC
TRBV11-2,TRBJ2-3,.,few,CASSLKGVAGHSTDTQYF,TGTGCCAGCAGCTTAAAGGGGGTAGCGGGCCATAGCACAGATACGCAGTATTTT
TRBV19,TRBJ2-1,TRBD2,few,CASSYSGTNYNEQFF,TGTGCCAGTAGTTATAGCGGGACCAACTACAATGAGCAGTTCTTC
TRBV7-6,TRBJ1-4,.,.,CASSFAGPNEKLFF,TGTGCCAGCAGCTTCGCTGGACCCAATGAAAAACTGTTTTTT
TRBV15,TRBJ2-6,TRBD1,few,CATSIWTGLNVLTF,TGTGCCACCAGCATATGGACAGGGCTCAACGTCCTGACTTTC
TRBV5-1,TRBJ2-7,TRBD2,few,CASSLDGLAGGNF,TGCGCCAGCAGCTTGGATGGCCTAGCGGGAGGGAACTTC
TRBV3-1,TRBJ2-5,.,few,CASSPSGRVGTQYF,TGTGCCAGCAGCCCCAGCGGGCGAGTGGGGACCCAGTACTTC
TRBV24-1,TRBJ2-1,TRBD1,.,CATSGWLGDRTSDGDYNEQFF,TGTGCCACCAGTGGTTGGCTCGGGGACAGGACATCTGACGGGGATTACAATGAGCAGTTCTTC
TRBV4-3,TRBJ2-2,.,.,CASSQGTNTGELFF,TGCGCCAGCAGCCAAGGGACGAACACCGGGGAGCTGTTTTTT